Shown below are 22 T cell receptor beta chains from a single sample sequenced in a study of regulatory T cells in long-lasting Graves disease. Through Arm-PCR of CDR3 regions and iRepertoire HTBI primers, TCR beta libraries were built. MiXCR, run by TCRdb on the multiplex PCR reads, gives a single entry per CDR3 protein. This sample has almost 450,000 distinct CDR3 sequences; roughly 15% occur once, and the top ten carry roughly a tenth. Described time point: newly diagnosed GD, antithyroid drugs for less than 3 months. The authors made the TCR library using RNA they extracted from PBMCs. A further study also used this sample, focusing on T cells in Graves' hyperthyroidism and ophthalmopathy.

Sample: peripheral blood mononuclear cells (PBMCs), taken at new diagnosis, from a patient treated with antithyroid drugs. These receptors all stem from a woman aged 30 to 39 with Graves disease.

CDR3 residues: CASMKGGKSTDTQYF. CDR3 DNA sequence: TGTGCCAGCATGAAGGGCGGGAAGAGCACAGATACGCAGTATTTT. The J gene is TRBJ2-3, the V gene TRBV9, with D possibly being TRBD2 (6 bases). This CDR3 has 15 amino acids. With 6 bases removed from V and 0 bases from J, the gap between germline ends came to 14 bases. Per germline, CDR1 SGDLS and CDR2 YYNGEE.

This clonotype was recorded at least ten times. The chain combines TRBV6-1 with TRBJ1-1; 7 nucleotides align to TRBD1. The V and J ends lost 8 bases and 0 bases, in that order; junction bases with no gene match: 9. Germline CDR1 MNHNS, CDR2 SASEGT. The CDR3 totals 15 residues. The CDR3 loop is CASSRGRGVNTEAFF. The DNA of the CDR3 is TGTGCCAGCTCCCGCGGCAGGGGGGTGAACACTGAAGCTTTCTTT.

This clonotype was detected many times. The chain uses TRBV20-1 and TRBJ2-2; 8 bases align to TRBD1. Germline V gene data show CDR1 as DFQATT and CDR2 as SNEGSKA (reference sequence). The ends lost 0 bases at V and 4 bases at J; junction bases unmatched: 4. The CDR3 has 15 amino acids. The DNA of the CDR3 is TGCAGTGCTAGAGATCCCAGGGGGCGCACCGGGGAGCTGTTTTTT. Its protein is CSARDPRGRTGELFF.

To note about this clonotype: This is likely an artifact of a read error, given a far larger clone one base away. The chain uses TRBV11-2 and TRBJ2-1; 10 nucleotides align to TRBD2. The germline gives CDR1 SGHAT, CDR2 FQNNGV. This CDR3 comprises 15 residues. Trimming took 4 bases from V and 10 from J; bases not matched to a gene: 10. Written as DNA, the CDR3 is TGTGCCAGCAGCTCAGGGGCTAGCGGGAGCTACGAGCAGTTCTTC. It encodes CASSSGASGSYEQFF.

There are a few counts of this clonotype. The chain couples TRBV7-9 to TRBJ2-1, with 11 positions matching TRBD2. Per germline, CDR1 SEHNR and CDR2 FQNEAQ (reference sequence). This CDR3 spans 18 amino acids. V was clipped by 1 base and J by 3 bases; unmatched bases: 8. CDR3 residues: CASSLVGELAGVYNEQFF. Written as DNA, the CDR3 is TGTGCCAGCAGCTTAGTGGGGGAACTAGCGGGAGTCTACAATGAGCAGTTCTTC.

On this clonotype: Possible read error: a much larger clone is one base away. This chain joins TRBV27 and TRBJ2-7; 8 bases align to TRBD1. The CDR3 loop spans 14 amino acids. Germline lookup yields CDR1 MNHEY and CDR2 SMNVEV (reference sequence). The CDR3 DNA follows: TGTGCCAGCGGTTTGGCCGGACAGGGCTACGAGCAGTACTTC. Residues: CASGLAGQGYEQYF.

In its sample, this clonotype was seen a few times. The chain carries TRBV14 and TRBJ2-1; weak D call: TRBD2 (6 bases). The V and J ends lost 7 bases and 7 bases respectively, with 14 bases between them. Germline V gives CDR1 SGHDN, CDR2 FVKESK. The CDR3 has 13 residues. The CDR3 here is CASMYGRGNEQFF. Written as DNA, the CDR3 is TGTGCCAGCATGTACGGGAGAGGGAATGAGCAGTTCTTC.

This clonotype was seen repeatedly, ten times or more. The V call is TRBV3-1, the J call TRBJ2-2, with D unresolved. The CDR3 totals 12 residues. Trimming took 0 bases from V and 8 from J, leaving 4 bases between them. Germline values: CDR1 LGHDT, CDR2 YNNKEL (reference sequence). CDR3 nucleotides: TGTGCCAGCAGCCAAGAGAGGGGGGAGCTGTTTTTT. Amino acid sequence: CASSQERGELFF.

The chain carries TRBV29-1 and TRBJ1-1; D gene unclear. The CDR3 runs to 14 residues. CDR1 and CDR2 (germline): SQVTM, ANQGSEA. V lost 6 bases to trimming and J lost 4 bases, with 18 bases between them. CDR3 amino acids: CSVSPGSSGTEAFF. CDR3 DNA: TGCAGCGTCTCCCCGGGTTCGTCGGGCACTGAAGCTTTCTTT.

The V and J genes are TRBV13 and TRBJ2-1; 7 bases are shared with TRBD2. Germline-derived CDR1 and CDR2 are PRHDT and FYEKMQ (reference sequence). CDR3 size: 15 residues. The J segment lost 2 bases and the V segment lost 5 bases, leaving 6 bases of the junction unmatched. This CDR3 is CASSPRLATYNEQFF. CDR3 sequence (DNA): TGTGCCAGCAGCCCGCGACTAGCAACCTACAATGAGCAGTTCTTC.

The chain combines TRBV27 with TRBJ1-4; TRBD1 might be the D (5 bases). The V end was cut by 4 bases, the J end by 7 bases, with 25 bases between. Germline lookup yields CDR1 MNHEY and CDR2 SMNVEV (reference sequence). This CDR3 is built from 18 residues. CDR3 residues: CASSSRDPGGYLIEKLFF. CDR3 DNA sequence: TGTGCCAGCAGTTCCCGGGACCCCGGGGGTTACCTGATTGAAAAACTGTTTTTT.

On this clonotype: One end of the junction fails to match germline, which may point to a read error. This chain uses TRBV28 with TRBJ2-3, with TRBD2 matching over 9 bases. Germline values: CDR1 MDHEN, CDR2 SYDVKM. The CDR3 spans 15 residues. The CDR3 here is CTSSLAGVRPDTQYF. The CDR3 nucleotides read TGTACCAGCAGTTTAGCGGGAGTTCGTCCCGATACGCAGTATTTT.

With respect to this clonotype: A read error may be the cause here, since a much bigger clone is one base away. The J gene is TRBJ2-1, the V gene TRBV28; D is perhaps TRBD1 or TRBD2 (5 bases each). CDR3 length: 13 amino acids. Germline CDR1 is MDHEN and CDR2 is SYDVKM. The CDR3: CACSSNWGSGQFF. In nucleotides, the CDR3 is TGTGCCTGCAGTTCAAATTGGGGGAGTGGGCAGTTCTTC.

Details on this clonotype: A read error may explain this, as a much larger clone is one base away. The chain is built from TRBV5-1 and TRBJ2-1; D gene unclear. The germline gives CDR1 SGHRS, CDR2 YFSETQ. Deletions cut 4 bases from V and 10 bases from J, with 24 bases between. CDR3 length equals 16 residues. CDR3 sequence reads: CASSTRPLLPAYEQFF. The CDR3 nucleotides read TGCGCCAGCAGCACCCGCCCCCTACTACCAGCCTACGAGCAGTTCTTC.

This clonotype appeared many times. The rearrangement uses TRBV28 and TRBJ1-5; 8 bases are shared with TRBD1. This CDR3 has 17 amino acids. V shed 6 bases, J shed 1 base, and the junction held 11 bases outside the gene matches. CDR1 and CDR2 from the germline V gene are MDHEN and SYDVKM. CDR3 sequence reads: CASSSRSRGPSNQPQHF. In DNA, the CDR3 is TGTGCCAGCAGCTCCCGATCCAGGGGGCCCAGCAATCAGCCCCAGCATTTT.

This clonotype occurred many times. The rearrangement uses TRBV6-1 and TRBJ1-2; perhaps TRBD1 as D (6 bases). Germline assignment: CDR1 MNHNS and CDR2 SASEGT. The CDR3 consists of 13 residues. Trimming took 4 bases from V and 8 from J, leaving 14 bases between them. This CDR3 reads CASSAYRDEGYTF. The CDR3 DNA is TGTGCCAGCAGTGCCTACAGGGACGAGGGCTACACCTTC.

The rearrangement links TRBV4-1 to TRBJ2-1; no definite D call. The V and J ends lost 0 bases and 0 bases respectively, with 18 bases between them. This CDR3 region has 19 residues. The germline V gene encodes CDR1 MGHRA and CDR2 YSYEKL. The DNA for the CDR3 is TGCGCCAGCAGCCAAGAGGGGTTCGCAATCTTCAGCTCCTACAATGAGCAGTTCTTC. It specifies CASSQEGFAIFSSYNEQFF.

This clonotype was observed many times. The rearrangement joins TRBV12-3 or TRBV12-4 to TRBJ1-2; maybe TRBD1 (6 bases). Trimming left V 5 bases short and J 8 bases short, with 9 bases between. The CDR3 covers 11 residues. DNA of the CDR3: TGTGCCAGCAGTACCAGGGGAGGCTACACCTTC. Translated: CASSTRGGYTF.

This clonotype was counted a few times. The V gene is TRBV2, the J gene TRBJ2-3; D may be TRBD2 (5 bases). Trimming took off 3 bases at V and 0 bases at J, with 10 bases between the two ends. CDR1 SNHLY and CDR2 FYNNEI come from the germline V gene. The length of the CDR3 is 15 residues. CDR3 sequence reads: CASSERESSTDTQYF. CDR3 bases: TGTGCCAGCAGTGAGAGGGAGTCGAGCACAGATACGCAGTATTTT.

This clonotype was picked up many times. The genes are TRBV28 and TRBJ2-7; 7 bases align to TRBD2. The CDR3 length is 13 residues. The junction had 6 bases not matched to a gene; V was cut back by 6 bases and J by 4 bases. Germline V lookup: CDR1 MDHEN, CDR2 SYDVKM. Here the CDR3 DNA reads TGTGCCAGCAGGGTGACAGCGGGGTACGAGCAGTACTTC. Its translation: CASRVTAGYEQYF. Together with reference TRBV28 and TRBJ2-7, the CDR3 gives the full variable domain: DVKVTQSSRYLVKRTGEKVFLECVQDMDHENMFWYRQDPGLGLRLIYFSYDVKMKEKGDIPEGYSVSREKKERFSLILESASTNQTSMYLCASRVTAGYEQYFGPGTRLTVT.

This clonotype was detected ten times or more. The genes are TRBV5-1 and TRBJ2-3; D remains unclear. Trimming left V 7 bases short and J 0 bases short, with 18 bases between. Looked up from germline, CDR1 is SGHRS and CDR2 is YFSETQ. This CDR3 comprises 16 residues. CDR3 loop: CASGDAKHSSTDTQYF. The CDR3 DNA reads as TGCGCCAGCGGAGACGCTAAACATTCTAGCACAGATACGCAGTATTTT. The whole variable domain, remainder taken from reference TRBV5-1 and TRBJ2-3, is KAGVTQTPRYLIKTRGQQVTLSCSPISGHRSVSWYQQTPGQGLQFLFEYFSETQRNKGNFPGRFSGRQFSNSRSEMNVSTLELGDSALYLCASGDAKHSSTDTQYFGPGTRLTVL.

To note about this clonotype: A much larger clone lies one base from this, so it may be a read error. The V gene is TRBV27, the J gene TRBJ1-2, with 8 nucleotides matching TRBD1. This CDR3 contains 14 residues. Per the germline V gene, CDR1 is MNHEY and CDR2 is SMNVEV (reference sequence). V lost 4 bases to trimming and J lost 6 bases; unmatched junction nucleotides: 7. The CDR3 is CASSSCTGGDGYTF. As DNA, the CDR3 is TGTGCCAGCAGTTCCTGTACAGGGGGTGATGGCTACACCTTC.